This T cell receptor beta chain was sequenced in a study of technical replicates of blood from a handful of donors (dated by TCRdb to about 2017). Per the germline V gene, SGHDT is the CDR1 and YYEEEE is the CDR2. The trim is 4 bases for V and 2 bases for J, with a gap of 24 bases between the germline ends. The CDR3 measures 18 amino acids from cysteine to phenylalanine. Only the CDR3 portion is preserved as DNA: 54 bases, with reading frame beginning at the first base. The protocol used for the library was the immunoSEQ multiplex PCR assay. The immuneACCESS repertoire file appears here via TCRdb, limited to in-frame rearrangements. These files lack a portion of the clones; in checked studies, under half of the deficit traces to unresolved V genes, and the cause of the others is not known. This sample has over 85,000 clones in its table, and 90% to 96% of those were observed once. The top ten clonotypes cover more than 0.35% of the sample.

Points on this clone: Which antigen it targets is not known. No base quality values were provided; no much bigger clone lies one nucleotide off.

Here the chain combines TRBV5-6 and TRBJ2-5; matching of 5 bases hints at TRBD2 as the D gene. The sequence was collected from a human donor in good health. Sequencing was carried out using T cells isolated from PBMCs. The DNA reads TGTGCCAGCAGCAGCTGGCACTGGCTAGCCACCCCTCAAGAGACCCAGTACTTC. This codes for CASSSWHWLATPQETQYF.